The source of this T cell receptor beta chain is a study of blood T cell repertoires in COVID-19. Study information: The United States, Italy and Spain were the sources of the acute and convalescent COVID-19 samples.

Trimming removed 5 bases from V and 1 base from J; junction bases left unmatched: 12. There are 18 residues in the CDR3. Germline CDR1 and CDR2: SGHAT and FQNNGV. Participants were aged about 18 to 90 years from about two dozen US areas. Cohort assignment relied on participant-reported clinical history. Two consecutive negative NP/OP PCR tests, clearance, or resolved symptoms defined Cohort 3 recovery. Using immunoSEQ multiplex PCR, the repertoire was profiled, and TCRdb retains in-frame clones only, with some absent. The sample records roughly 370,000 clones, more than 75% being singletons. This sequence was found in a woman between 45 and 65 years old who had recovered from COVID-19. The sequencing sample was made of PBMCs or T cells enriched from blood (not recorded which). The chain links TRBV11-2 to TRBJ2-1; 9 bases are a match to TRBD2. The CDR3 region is CASSPTLRGGGSYNEQFF. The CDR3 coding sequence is TGTGCCAGCAGCCCTACCCTGCGGGGGGGCGGATCCTACAATGAGCAGTTCTTC.